A single sample is the source of the 9 T cell receptor beta chains below, sequenced in a study of blood T cell repertoires in COVID-19. Sequencing used immunoSEQ multiplex PCR; TCRdb keeps in-frame clones, though not all of them. The table records tens of thousands of clones, roughly four fifths of them present only once. The sequencing sample was made of peripheral blood. Receptors were obtained from a woman aged 55-69 years with acute or convalescent COVID-19.

The chain recombines TRBV10-1 with TRBJ1-3; the match to TRBD1 covers 8 bases. Germline CDR1 reads WNHNN; CDR2 reads SYGVQD (reference sequence). The V gene end was trimmed by 0 bases and the J gene end by 5 bases; junction bases not matched to a gene: 9. This CDR3 region has 17 residues. The DNA for the CDR3 is TGCGCCAGCAGTGAGTCGGCAGGGGGCTCAATCAGAAACACCATATATTTT. As protein: CASSESAGGSIRNTIYF.

This clone came up once. The V and J genes are TRBV5-1 and TRBJ1-1; weak D call: TRBD1 (6 bases). V was cut by 0 bases and J by 5 bases, with 17 bases left in between. The germline V gene has CDR1 SGHRS and CDR2 YFSETQ. There are 16 residues in the CDR3. The chain's CDR3 is CASSLGGGLRETEAFF. The CDR3 nucleotides read TGCGCCAGCAGCTTGGGAGGGGGGCTGCGGGAGACTGAAGCTTTCTTT.

The chain recombines TRBV30 with TRBJ1-5; TRBD1 might be the D (6 bases). This CDR3 has 19 residues. Germline V gene data show CDR1 as GTSNPN and CDR2 as SVGIG (reference sequence). V was clipped by 0 bases and J by 4 bases, with 25 bases between them. The CDR3 reads CAWSVATGTYRLRNQPQHF. DNA for the CDR3: TGTGCCTGGAGTGTAGCCACTGGGACATATAGATTGAGGAATCAGCCCCAGCATTTT. Supplemented by reference TRBV30 and TRBJ1-5, the full variable domain reads SQTIHQWPATLVQPVGSPLSLECTVEGTSNPNLYWYRQAAGRGLQLLFYSVGIGQISSEVPQNLSASRPQDRQFILSSKKLLLSDSGFYLCAWSVATGTYRLRNQPQHFGDGTRLSIL.

The chain recombines TRBV7-3 with TRBJ1-1; no firm D call. This CDR3 spans 13 amino acids. V dropped 0 bases and J dropped 1 base, with 3 bases sitting between them. Per germline, CDR1 SGHTA and CDR2 FQGTGA. CDR3 sequence reads: CASSLTKNTEAFF. Here the CDR3 DNA reads TGTGCCAGCAGCTTAACTAAGAACACTGAAGCTTTCTTT.

DNA of the CDR3: TGTGCCAGCACTGGACAGGAATCCACGACTGGCTACACCTTC. Protein sequence: CASTGQESTTGYTF. The rearrangement links TRBV2 to TRBJ1-2; 7 positions match TRBD1. The CDR3 has 14 residues. J gave up 7 bases and V 7 bases, and 12 bases lay outside the gene matches. CDR1 is SNHLY, CDR2 FYNNEI, per germline. Supplemented by reference TRBV2 and TRBJ1-2, the full variable domain reads EPEVTQTPSHQVTQMGQEVILRCVPISNHLYFYWYRQILGQKVEFLVSFYNNEISEKSEIFDDQFSVERPDGSNFTLKIRSTKLEDSAMYFCASTGQESTTGYTFGSGTRLTVV.

V and J are TRBV28 and TRBJ1-1, with 8 bases fitting TRBD1. CDR3 size: 16 residues. Trimming took 5 bases from V and 3 from J; bases not matched to a gene: 11. Germline V lookup: CDR1 MDHEN, CDR2 SYDVKM. The CDR3 DNA sequence: TGTGCCAGCAGTCCTGGACAGGGAGAATCGGACACTGAAGCTTTCTTT. Amino acid sequence: CASSPGQGESDTEAFF. Variable domain in full (rest from reference TRBV28 and TRBJ1-1): DVKVTQSSRYLVKRTGEKVFLECVQDMDHENMFWYRQDPGLGLRLIYFSYDVKMKEKGDIPEGYSVSREKKERFSLILESASTNQTSMYLCASSPGQGESDTEAFFGQGTRLTVV.

The chain carries TRBV7-9 and TRBJ1-1; 9 nucleotides align to TRBD1. From germline, CDR1 is SEHNR and CDR2 FQNEAQ (reference sequence). The CDR3 has 14 residues. V lost 5 bases, J lost 4 bases, and 5 bases stayed unmatched. CDR3: CASSLGQGRTEAFF. The CDR3 DNA reads TGTGCCAGCAGCCTAGGACAGGGGCGCACTGAAGCTTTCTTT.

This clone was seen only once. This sequence joins TRBV28 and TRBJ2-6, with D perhaps matching TRBD2 (6 bases). The V gene's germline CDR1 is MDHEN and CDR2 SYDVKM. V dropped 5 bases and J dropped 3 bases, with 14 bases sitting between them. This CDR3 has 16 residues. The CDR3 nucleotides are TGTGCCAGCAGTAGACTTGCGGGGAGTGGGGCCAACGTCCTGACTTTC. It yields the protein CASSRLAGSGANVLTF.

The rearrangement uses TRBV19 and TRBJ2-3; maybe TRBD2 (6 bases). The CDR3 runs 14 residues. Germline V gene lookup returns CDR1 LNHDA and CDR2 SQIVND (reference sequence). Trimming removed 6 bases at V and 2 bases at J, with 12 bases between. In nucleotides, the CDR3 is TGTGCCAGTAGGTACCGGGACTCCACAGATACGCAGTATTTT. Translation: CASRYRDSTDTQYF.